The present T cell receptor (beta chain) was sequenced within a study of shared clonotypes between healthy human individuals. A note on this clone: The antigen is unknown.

Findings of the study overall: Clonotypes shared by all four sorted-subset donors had higher generation probabilities than non-shared clonotypes.

Naive CD4+ cells were CD45RA-selected; the remaining cells were memory. TCRdb's table, derived via immunoSEQ multiplex PCR, lists solely in-frame clones and lacks some. In the table there are about 300,000 clones, over 65% of which are singletons. Sequencing was carried out using memory CD4+ T cells sorted from blood. Subset indicated: CD45RA-negative fraction. The TCR was taken from a man in his thirties or forties in good health.

DNA of the CDR3: TGTGCCAGCAGCGTAGACTGGGTGGACACCGGGGAGCTGTTTTTT. Translating it yields CASSVDWVDTGELFF. V is TRBV9 and J is TRBJ2-2; D not certain. The CDR3 is made up of 15 amino acids. The germline V gene encodes CDR1 SGDLS and CDR2 YYNGEE. V lost 0 bases to trimming and J lost 3 bases, with 9 bases between them.